The clone carrying this TCR beta chain was counted once. The data belong to a study of cytotoxic CD8 clonotypes in ibrutinib-treated CLL. The CDR3 is 15 residues long. V was shortened by 5 bases and J by 0 bases, with 11 bases between the two germline ends. The germline V gene encodes CDR1 MDHEN and CDR2 SYDVKM. Profiling relied on immunoSEQ multiplex PCR, and the TCRdb table lists in-frame clones only, not all of them. Of some 140,000 clones in the sample, approximately 90% were seen once. The TCR was taken from a human donor with chronic lymphocytic leukemia. Sequencing used PBMCs, obtained after 12 months of ibrutinib treatment. V gene TRBV28 combines with J gene TRBJ1-3; the D is unclear. The CDR3 DNA reads as TGTGCCAGCAGTGACCCCTCTCTCTCTGGAAACACCATATATTTT. It specifies CASSDPSLSGNTIYF.